A single sample gave rise to the 21 T cell receptor beta chains below, sequenced in a study of blood T cell repertoires in COVID-19. The protocol was immunoSEQ multiplex PCR, while the TCRdb copy is restricted to in-frame clones and leaves out a portion. This table has some 170,000 clones, roughly 82% appearing once. Material: peripheral blood. These receptors were taken from a woman in her 70s with acute or convalescent COVID-19.

The chain is built from TRBV19 and TRBJ1-5; D possibly corresponds to TRBD1 (5 bases). The V end lost 3 bases, the J end lost 3 bases, and 12 bases lay between the germline ends. The CDR3 spans 15 residues. Germline-derived CDR1 and CDR2 are LNHDA and SQIVND (reference sequence). This CDR3 is CASSMFDSPNQPQHF. The CDR3 DNA sequence: TGTGCCAGTAGTATGTTCGACAGTCCCAATCAGCCCCAGCATTTT.

A single count supports this clone. The chain joins TRBV6-5 to TRBJ2-5, with 12 bases matching TRBD2. Per germline, CDR1 MNHEY and CDR2 SVGAGI. The CDR3 consists of 13 residues. The J segment lost 5 bases and the V segment lost 11 bases, leaving 6 bases of the junction unmatched. In nucleotides, the CDR3 is TGTGCCGCTCGGACTAGCGGGGAGGAGACCCAGTACTTC. The encoded protein is CAARTSGEETQYF.

The chain recombines TRBV6-2 or TRBV6-3 with TRBJ2-3, with a weak D call TRBD2 (6 bases). CDR3 size: 20 residues. Per germline, CDR1 MNHEY and CDR2 SVGEGT. Trimming cost V 2 bases and J 1 base, with 25 bases left between them. CDR3 loop: CASSYAPPGTRRGGTDTQYF. The DNA of the CDR3 is TGTGCCAGCAGTTACGCCCCACCCGGGACTCGCCGAGGGGGCACAGATACGCAGTATTTT.

The rearrangement uses TRBV5-6 and TRBJ1-2; no definite D call. From germline, CDR1 is SGHDT and CDR2 YYEEEE. V was trimmed by 4 bases and J by 7 bases, leaving 11 bases between them. The CDR3 sequence is 12 residues long. Here the CDR3 DNA reads TGTGCCAGCAGCCAGAGGCCTGGTGGCTACACCTTC. Residues: CASSQRPGGYTF.

This chain joins TRBV19 and TRBJ1-2; D uncertain. Looked up from germline, CDR1 is LNHDA and CDR2 is SQIVND (reference sequence). The V and J ends lost 5 bases and 0 bases respectively, with 13 bases between them. This CDR3 is built from 15 residues. The CDR3 sequence: CASSSSGSANYGYTF. DNA for the CDR3: TGTGCCAGTAGTTCCTCGGGGTCAGCTAACTATGGCTACACCTTC.

The chain uses TRBV21-1 and TRBJ2-7; no check of the table's D call, TRBD2, against the DNA was made. TRBV21-1 is listed as a pseudogene. The length of the CDR3 is 18 residues. The CDR3 reads CASSHLSGTSGSVNEQYF. CDR3 sequence (DNA): TGTGCCAGCAGCCACTTATCTGGGACTAGCGGGAGTGTCAACGAGCAGTACTTC.

The chain employs TRBV6-1 and TRBJ2-1, with TRBD1 matching over 8 bases. The V gene's germline CDR1 is MNHNS and CDR2 SASEGT. The CDR3 is made up of 15 amino acids. J gave up 2 bases and V 6 bases, and 6 bases lay outside the gene matches. As DNA, the CDR3 is TGTGCCAGCAGGCCCGACAGGGGAGCCTACAATGAGCAGTTCTTC. Translation: CASRPDRGAYNEQFF.

The chain has TRBV11-2 and TRBJ2-5, with TRBD1 matching over 8 bases. This CDR3 is 13 amino acids long. CDR1 and CDR2 from the germline V gene are SGHAT and FQNNGV. Germline trimming cut 0 bases from V and 6 bases from J; bases unmatched to any gene: 0. CDR3 sequence: CASSLDRGQTQYF. CDR3 in DNA: TGTGCCAGCAGCTTAGACAGGGGGCAGACCCAGTACTTC.

V is TRBV6-2 or TRBV6-3 and J is TRBJ2-7; D not resolved. The V gene lost 2 bases and the J gene lost 4 bases, with 9 bases spanning the gap. Germline V gene data show CDR1 as MNHEY and CDR2 as SVGEGT. The CDR3 has 13 residues. The CDR3 DNA follows: TGTGCCAGCAGTTACCTTGGGCTATACGAGCAGTACTTC. Its translation is CASSYLGLYEQYF.

The table lists this clone with a few counts. The rearrangement uses TRBV19 and TRBJ1-5; D gene ambiguous. Trimming removed 4 bases from V and 4 bases from J, with 5 bases in between. Germline V gene data show CDR1 as LNHDA and CDR2 as SQIVND (reference sequence). The CDR3 loop spans 12 amino acids. CDR3 sequence (DNA): TGTGCCAGTAGTAGAGGGAATCAGCCCCAGCATTTT. This gives the protein CASSRGNQPQHF. Full variable domain (rest looked up from reference TRBV19 and TRBJ1-5): DGGITQSPKYLFRKEGQNVTLSCEQNLNHDAMYWYRQDPGQGLRLIYYSQIVNDFQKGDIAEGYSVSREKKESFPLTVTSAQKNPTAFYLCASSRGNQPQHFGDGTRLSIL.

The genes are TRBV25-1 and TRBJ1-1; a weak D match, TRBD1 (5 bases). Germline CDR1 MGHDK, CDR2 SYGVNS. The CDR3 totals 13 residues. V was trimmed by 4 bases and J by 5 bases, leaving 11 bases between them. This CDR3 reads CASSGGGGTEAFF. The CDR3 DNA is TGTGCCAGCAGTGGCGGGGGGGGGACTGAAGCTTTCTTT.

The gene calls are TRBV28 and TRBJ2-6, with 8 bases aligning to TRBD1. Germline trimming cut 7 bases from V and 0 bases from J; bases unmatched to any gene: 5. Germline V gives CDR1 MDHEN, CDR2 SYDVKM. There are 16 residues in the CDR3. The chain's CDR3 is CASTMTGASGANVLTF. DNA of the CDR3: TGTGCCAGCACTATGACAGGGGCCTCTGGGGCCAACGTCCTGACTTTC.

The V gene is TRBV7-2, the J gene TRBJ1-1, with 8 bases lining up with TRBD1. CDR3 length: 16 amino acids. Trimming at V came to 3 bases and at J to 6 bases, leaving 12 bases not matched to a gene. CDR1 is SGHTA, CDR2 FQGNSA, per germline. The CDR3 is CASSLDRARPGSEAFF. CDR3 DNA sequence: TGTGCCAGCAGCTTGGACAGGGCACGGCCTGGGTCTGAAGCTTTCTTT. The full variable domain, rest sourced from reference TRBV7-2 and TRBJ1-1, is GAGVSQSPSNKVTEKGKDVELRCDPISGHTALYWYRQSLGQGLEFLIYFQGNSAPDKSGLPSDRFSAERTGGSVSTLTIQRTQQEDSAVYLCASSLDRARPGSEAFFGQGTRLTVV.

The chain uses TRBV28 and TRBJ2-2, with D possibly being TRBD2 (5 bases). Germline CDR1 and CDR2: MDHEN and SYDVKM. The CDR3 loop spans 16 amino acids. V was pared by 5 bases and J by 5 bases, with 18 bases between. This chain's CDR3 is CASSRNAGETTGELFF. The DNA of the CDR3 is TGTGCCAGCAGTCGGAATGCCGGGGAAACGACCGGGGAGCTGTTTTTT.

V usage is TRBV5-1 and J usage is TRBJ2-2; D gene ambiguous. The germline V and J ends were trimmed by 2 bases and 2 bases, with 13 bases remaining between them. Germline loops: CDR1 SGHRS, CDR2 YFSETQ. The CDR3 runs 16 residues. The CDR3 DNA is TGCGCCAGCAGCTTCGCGGCAAATATTAACACCGGGGAGCTGTTTTTT. Amino acids: CASSFAANINTGELFF.

This chain links TRBV5-4 with TRBJ2-2, with a tentative D call TRBD2 (5 bases). CDR3 length: 16 residues. With 4 bases removed from V and 4 bases from J, the gap between germline ends came to 17 bases. The germline V gene encodes CDR1 SGHNT and CDR2 YYREEE (reference sequence). CDR3 region: CASSPPSGIGTGELFF. The CDR3 DNA reads as TGTGCCAGCAGCCCCCCTTCGGGGATAGGCACCGGGGAGCTGTTTTTT.

V gene TRBV27 combines with J gene TRBJ1-1; no firm D call. The CDR3 contains 13 residues. Germline V lookup: CDR1 MNHEY, CDR2 SMNVEV (reference sequence). Trimming shortened V by 3 bases and J by 0 bases, and 5 bases separated the two germline ends. The CDR3 DNA sequence: TGTGCCAGCAGTTTCTGGCTGAACACTGAAGCTTTCTTT. It specifies CASSFWLNTEAFF.

For this clone: Relative to the germline gene, one junction end is altered; a read error may explain this. This chain uses TRBV5-5 with TRBJ1-6, with D hard to call. The germline CDR1 and CDR2 sequences are SGHKS and YYEKEE (reference sequence). The CDR3 covers 12 residues. CDR3 residues: CASSLEGVPKDF. For the CDR3, the DNA is TGTGCCAGCAGCTTGGAAGGAGTTCCCAAGGACTTT.

V is TRBV2 and J is TRBJ2-5, with D tentatively TRBD1 (7 bases). The germline V and J ends were trimmed by 4 bases and 6 bases, with 24 bases remaining between them. The CDR3 consists of 17 residues. Germline V gene data show CDR1 as SNHLY and CDR2 as FYNNEI. The CDR3 nucleotides read TGTGCCAGCAGTGTTGGACAGGCTGGGGGGCGTCGGCAGACCCAGTACTTC. It specifies CASSVGQAGGRRQTQYF. The full variable domain, with the rest looked up from reference TRBV2 and TRBJ2-5, is EPEVTQTPSHQVTQMGQEVILRCVPISNHLYFYWYRQILGQKVEFLVSFYNNEISEKSEIFDDQFSVERPDGSNFTLKIRSTKLEDSAMYFCASSVGQAGGRRQTQYFGPGTRLLVL.

This clone was recorded once. The gene calls are TRBV5-1 and TRBJ1-4, with no clear D. The CDR3 runs to 15 residues. V lost 4 bases and J 0 bases, leaving 10 bases between the germline ends. Germline values: CDR1 SGHRS, CDR2 YFSETQ. Here the CDR3 reads CASSLNTATNEKLFF. DNA for the CDR3: TGCGCCAGCAGCCTCAACACCGCAACTAATGAAAAACTGTTTTTT.

The V call is TRBV12-5, the J call TRBJ2-1; 8 bases match TRBD2. CDR3 length: 16 residues. After removal of 0 bases from V and 7 bases from J, the junction contained 8 bases not matched to a gene. The germline V gene encodes CDR1 LGHNT and CDR2 FRNRAP. The CDR3, as DNA: TGTGCTAGTGGTTTGGTAACGAGCGGGAGAAGGAATGAGCAGTTCTTC. This encodes CASGLVTSGRRNEQFF.